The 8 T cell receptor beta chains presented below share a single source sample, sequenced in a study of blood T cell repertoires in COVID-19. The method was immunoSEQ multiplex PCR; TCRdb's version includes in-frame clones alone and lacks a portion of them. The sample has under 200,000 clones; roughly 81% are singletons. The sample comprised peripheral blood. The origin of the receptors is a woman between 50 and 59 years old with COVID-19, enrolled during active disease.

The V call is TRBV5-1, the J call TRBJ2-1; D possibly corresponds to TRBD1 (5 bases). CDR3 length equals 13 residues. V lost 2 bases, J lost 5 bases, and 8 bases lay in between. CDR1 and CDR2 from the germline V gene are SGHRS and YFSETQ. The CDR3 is CASSFRVDNEQFF. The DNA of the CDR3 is TGCGCCAGCAGCTTCAGGGTCGACAATGAGCAGTTCTTC.

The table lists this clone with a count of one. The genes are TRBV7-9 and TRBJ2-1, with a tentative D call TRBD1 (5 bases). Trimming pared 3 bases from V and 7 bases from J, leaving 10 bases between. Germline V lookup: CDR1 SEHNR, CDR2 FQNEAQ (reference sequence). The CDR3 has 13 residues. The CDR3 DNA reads TGTGCCAGCAGCTTTGACAGTACAAATGAGCAGTTCTTC. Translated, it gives CASSFDSTNEQFF.

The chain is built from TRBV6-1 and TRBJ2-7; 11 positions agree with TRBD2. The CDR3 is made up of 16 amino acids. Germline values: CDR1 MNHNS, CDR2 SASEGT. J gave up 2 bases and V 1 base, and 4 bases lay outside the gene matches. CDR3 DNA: TGTGCCAGCAGTGAAGGACCTAGCGGGGGGACCTACGAGCAGTACTTC. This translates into CASSEGPSGGTYEQYF.

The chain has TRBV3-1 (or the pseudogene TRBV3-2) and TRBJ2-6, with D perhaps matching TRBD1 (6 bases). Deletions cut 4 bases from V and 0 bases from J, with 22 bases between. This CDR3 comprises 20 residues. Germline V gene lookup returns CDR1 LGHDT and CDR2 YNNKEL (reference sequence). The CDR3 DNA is TGTGCCAGCAGCCCCCGACAGGTCCTGGGGGTGGGCTCTGGGGCCAACGTCCTGACTTTC. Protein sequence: CASSPRQVLGVGSGANVLTF.

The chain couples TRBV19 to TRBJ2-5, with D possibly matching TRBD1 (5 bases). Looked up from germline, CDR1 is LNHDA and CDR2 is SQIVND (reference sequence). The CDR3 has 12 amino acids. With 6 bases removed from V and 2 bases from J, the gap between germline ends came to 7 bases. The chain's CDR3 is CASRDIQETQYF. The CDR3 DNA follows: TGTGCCAGTAGGGACATACAAGAGACCCAGTACTTC.

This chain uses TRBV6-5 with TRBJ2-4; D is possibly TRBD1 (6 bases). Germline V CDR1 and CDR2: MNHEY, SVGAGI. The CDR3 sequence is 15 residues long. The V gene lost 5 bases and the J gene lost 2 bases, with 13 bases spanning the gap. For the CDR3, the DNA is TGTGCCAGCAGTACCCCCGGGACAACCAAAAACATTCAGTACTTC. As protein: CASSTPGTTKNIQYF.

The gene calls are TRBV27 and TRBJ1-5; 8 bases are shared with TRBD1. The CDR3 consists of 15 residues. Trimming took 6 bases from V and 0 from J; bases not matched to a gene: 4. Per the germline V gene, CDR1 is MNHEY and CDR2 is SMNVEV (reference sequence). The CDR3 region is CASSPTGVSNQPQHF. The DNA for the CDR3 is TGTGCCAGCAGCCCGACAGGGGTTAGCAATCAGCCCCAGCATTTT.

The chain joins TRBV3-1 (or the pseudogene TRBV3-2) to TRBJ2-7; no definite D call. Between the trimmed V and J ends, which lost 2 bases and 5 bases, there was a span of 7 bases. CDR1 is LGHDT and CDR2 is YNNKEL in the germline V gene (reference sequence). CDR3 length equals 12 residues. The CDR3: CASSQRVNEQYF. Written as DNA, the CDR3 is TGTGCCAGCAGCCAACGGGTAAACGAGCAGTACTTC.